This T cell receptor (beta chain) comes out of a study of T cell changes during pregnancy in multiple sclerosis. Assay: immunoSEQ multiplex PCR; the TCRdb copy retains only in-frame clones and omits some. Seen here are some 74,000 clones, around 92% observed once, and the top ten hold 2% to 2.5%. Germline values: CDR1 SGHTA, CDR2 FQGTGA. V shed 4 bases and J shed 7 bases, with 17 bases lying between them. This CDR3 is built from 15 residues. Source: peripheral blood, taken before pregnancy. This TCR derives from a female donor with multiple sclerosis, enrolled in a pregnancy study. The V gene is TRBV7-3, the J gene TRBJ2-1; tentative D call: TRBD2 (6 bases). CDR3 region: CASSSGGGSGNEQFF. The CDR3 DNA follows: TGTGCCAGCAGCTCGGGCGGAGGGTCAGGGAATGAGCAGTTCTTC. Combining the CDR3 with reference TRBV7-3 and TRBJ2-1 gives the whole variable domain GAGVSQTPSNKVTEKGKYVELRCDPISGHTALYWYRQSLGQGPEFLIYFQGTGAADDSGLPNDRFFAVRPEGSVSTLKIQRTERGDSAVYLCASSSGGGSGNEQFFGPGTRLTVL.